The sequence of this T cell receptor beta chain was determined in a study of blood T cell repertoires in COVID-19. Study at large: Sources were T cells, B-cell-depleted T cells, or PBMCs; the material itself was cDNA or gDNA.

Under the authors' procedure: Estimates of nucleated cell counts were drawn from the amplification of reference gene primers. The data were produced by immunoSEQ multiplex PCR, yet TCRdb's version contains in-frame clones alone and is incomplete. V, J and clone size are those of that table, while D and trimming were read from the DNA. The table lists roughly 120,000 clones, less than 95% of them singletons. Germline V gives CDR1 SGHTA, CDR2 FQGNSA. This CDR3 has 15 residues. Trimming took off 7 bases at V and 5 bases at J, with 19 bases between the two ends. This TCR was sampled from a human donor with active COVID-19. The donor label of this sample is uncertain. The rearrangement uses TRBV7-2 and TRBJ2-3; TRBD2 might be the D (6 bases). Sequencing was done on a sample of peripheral blood. CDR3 nucleotides: TGTGCCAGCAAGGGAGCGGGCTGGGTAGGAGATACGCAGTATTTT. It specifies CASKGAGWVGDTQYF.